This T cell receptor beta chain was identified in a study of blood T cells in healthy people across ages. Notes on the study in general: Unsorted PBMC material precluded a definitive naive versus antigen-experienced comparison.

A J-beta primer mix and a sample-barcoded 5' primer were used in a second PCR of about 6 to 12 cycles. MiXCR was run by TCRdb on the 5' RACE reads, yielding one entry per CDR3 protein. The sample carries 730,000 or so distinct CDR3 sequences, about 42% recorded once. In germline, CDR1 is LGHNA, CDR2 YNFKEQ. The V end lost 1 base, the J end lost 5 bases, and 12 bases lay between the germline ends. There are 15 residues in the CDR3. This clonotype was recorded a few times. Its target is unknown. What was sequenced was blood. The receptor was isolated from a woman aged 55-69 years in good health. This chain links TRBV4-2 with TRBJ2-1; the D is unclear. The CDR3 sequence: CASSQVVSVNNEQFF. The CDR3 DNA reads TGTGCCAGCAGCCAAGTAGTCAGCGTCAACAATGAGCAGTTCTTC.